Included here is one TCR beta chain sequence, with context. Its antigen is undetermined. This sample was included in a study of T cell responses to AZD1222 COVID-19 vaccine. Produced via immunoSEQ multiplex PCR; TCRdb's table is partial and in-frame only. In the table there are 150,000 or so clones, 80% to 95% of which are singletons. Per the germline V gene, CDR1 is SGHNT and CDR2 is YYREEE (reference sequence). This CDR3 is 17 amino acids long. Trimming removed 4 bases from V and 2 bases from J; junction bases left unmatched: 6. Regarding the study as a whole: Repertoire samples came only from after the peak T cell response. Females made up more of the donors, who were largely white British, and clonal diversity may have come out too low.

The sequencing here drew on peripheral blood, taken on day 0 of AZD1222 vaccination. The V call is TRBV5-4, the J call TRBJ1-6, with TRBD1 matching 10 bases. The sequence was obtained from an adult in good health. The CDR3 bases are TGTGCCAGCAGCACACCGACAGGGGGCGCCTATAATTCACCCCTCCACTTT. It translates to CASSTPTGGAYNSPLHF.